This entry describes one TCR beta chain. Its target is not known. TCRdb analysed the 5' RACE reads with MiXCR anew, one entry per CDR3 protein. The repertoire holds some 600,000 distinct CDR3 sequences, around 12% seen once, with more than 13% in the top ten. The data originate from a study of T cells after yellow fever vaccination. Study-wide results and limits: Clonotypes shared by both compartments, CD4 and CD8, made up a small share.

Trimming cost V 2 bases and J 3 bases, with 11 bases left between them. CDR3 length: 15 amino acids. Per germline, CDR1 SGHRS and CDR2 YFSETQ. The genes are TRBV5-1 and TRBJ2-2; D not certain. The sequence derives from a man between 25 and 39 years old who received the YFV17D yellow fever vaccine. The sequenced sample was PBMCs, obtained on the day of the yellow fever booster vaccination. The CDR3 DNA follows: TGCGCCAGCAGCTTTACCTCTGGGCACACCGGGGAGCTGTTTTTT. Amino acid sequence: CASSFTSGHTGELFF.